The clone carrying this TCR beta chain was observed a handful of times. This entry comes from a study of T cells after yellow fever vaccination. From germline, CDR1 is LNHDA and CDR2 SQIVND (reference sequence). The CDR3 totals 15 residues. V lost 3 bases and J 1 base, leaving 12 bases between the germline ends. TCRdb re-called the 5' RACE reads through MiXCR, storing one row per CDR3 protein. The sample has about 370,000 distinct CDR3 sequences; 11% are singletons. This specimen consisted of PBMCs, obtained on the day of the first yellow fever vaccination. The chain combines TRBV19 with TRBJ2-5; tentatively, D is TRBD1 or TRBD2 (6 bases each). The TCR comes from a man younger than 30 who received the YFV17D yellow fever vaccine. The CDR3 nucleotides read TGTGCCAGTAGTATTCAAGGGGGGTCCCAAGAGACCCAGTACTTC. Translating gives CASSIQGGSQETQYF.